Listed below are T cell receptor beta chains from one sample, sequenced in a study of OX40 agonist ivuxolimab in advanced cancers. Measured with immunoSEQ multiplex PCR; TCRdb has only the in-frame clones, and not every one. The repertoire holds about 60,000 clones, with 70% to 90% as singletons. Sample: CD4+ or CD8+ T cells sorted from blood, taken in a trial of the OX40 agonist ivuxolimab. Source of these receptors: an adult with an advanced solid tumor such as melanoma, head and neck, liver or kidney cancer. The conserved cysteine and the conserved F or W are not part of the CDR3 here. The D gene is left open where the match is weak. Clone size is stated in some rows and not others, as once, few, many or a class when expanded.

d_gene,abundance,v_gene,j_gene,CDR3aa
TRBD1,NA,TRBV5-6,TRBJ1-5,ASSFGQGDQPQH
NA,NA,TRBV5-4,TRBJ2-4,ASSLGGSVKNIQY
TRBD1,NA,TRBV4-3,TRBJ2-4,ASSQQTGGDIQY
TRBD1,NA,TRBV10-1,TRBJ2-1,ASSDRVANEQF
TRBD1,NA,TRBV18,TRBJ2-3,ASSRLWDRGSVDTQY
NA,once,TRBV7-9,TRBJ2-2,ASSLAAGPGELF
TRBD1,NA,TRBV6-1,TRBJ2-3,ASSVGQRTDTQY
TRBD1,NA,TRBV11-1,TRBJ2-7,ASSIPGQGAPRQY
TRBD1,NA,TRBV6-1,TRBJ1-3,ASRVTGPNTIY
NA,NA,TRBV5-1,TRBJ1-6,ASSDPGSPLH
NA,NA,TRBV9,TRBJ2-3,ASNRQSTDTQY
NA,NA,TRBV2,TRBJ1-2,ASAGTLFSNYGYT
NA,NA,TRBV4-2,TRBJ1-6,ASSQEGSPLH
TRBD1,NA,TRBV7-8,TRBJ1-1,ASTPRAGGGARTEAF
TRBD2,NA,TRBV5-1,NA,ASSSGGSSGFNEQF
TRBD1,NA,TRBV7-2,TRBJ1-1,ASSLYVAGGEGTEAF
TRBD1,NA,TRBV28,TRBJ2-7,ASRRQGGAYEQY
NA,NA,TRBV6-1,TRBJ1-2,ATRSGGPYGYT
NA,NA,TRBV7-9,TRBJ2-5,ASSLRPGSGTSETQY
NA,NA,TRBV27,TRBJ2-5,ASSLKARETQY
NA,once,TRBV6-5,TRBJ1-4,ASSGLNEVGEKLF
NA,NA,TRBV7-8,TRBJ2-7,ASSLTGREQY
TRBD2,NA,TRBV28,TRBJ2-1,ASSLAGEAYNEQF
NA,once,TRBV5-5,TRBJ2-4,ASRQGDVQY
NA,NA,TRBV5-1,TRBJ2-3,ASSLGRITDTQY
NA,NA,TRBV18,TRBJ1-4,ASSRGTSNNEKLF
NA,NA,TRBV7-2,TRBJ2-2,ASSPWGAVTGELF
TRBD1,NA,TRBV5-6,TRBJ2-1,ASSLDRGERYNEQF
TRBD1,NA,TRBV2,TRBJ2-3,AGRDREADTQY
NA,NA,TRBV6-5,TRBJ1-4,ASSYSRRARNEKLF
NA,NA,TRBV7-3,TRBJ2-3,ASSRAGSTDTQY
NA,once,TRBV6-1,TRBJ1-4,ASSGYPAEPGLEKLF
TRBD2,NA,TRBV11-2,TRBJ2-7,ASSLGAGGIHEQY
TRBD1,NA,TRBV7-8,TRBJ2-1,ASSSIPWTGSGNEQF
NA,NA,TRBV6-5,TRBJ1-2,ASSYLGTEGYT
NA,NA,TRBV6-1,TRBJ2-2,ASSETGHTGELF
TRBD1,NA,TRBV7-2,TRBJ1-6,ASSFTGTGGSNSPLH
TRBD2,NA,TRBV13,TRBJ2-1,ASSRASGRAHEQF
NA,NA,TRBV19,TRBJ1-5,ASSIGQAGNQPQH
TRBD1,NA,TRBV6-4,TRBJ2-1,ASGDSSFRTGAGHEQF
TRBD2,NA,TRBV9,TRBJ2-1,ASSVDSGGYNEQF
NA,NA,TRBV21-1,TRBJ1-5,ASTSGTGGAGLLRQPQH
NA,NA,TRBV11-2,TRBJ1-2,ASSSGLPGYT
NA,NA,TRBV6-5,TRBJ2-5,ASSAGLFWETQY
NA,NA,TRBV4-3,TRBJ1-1,ASSQERAADRAF
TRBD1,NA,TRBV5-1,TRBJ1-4,ASSGGQGFAAGEKLF
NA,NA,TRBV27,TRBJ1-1,ASRTLGHGTEAF
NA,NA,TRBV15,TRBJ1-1,ATSRGGLANTEAF
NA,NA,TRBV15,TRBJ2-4,ATSSLRDGMILQY
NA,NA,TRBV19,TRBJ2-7,ASSGGTFYEQY
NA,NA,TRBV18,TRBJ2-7,ASSPDIPYEQY
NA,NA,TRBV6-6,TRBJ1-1,ASSFSTAYSTEAF